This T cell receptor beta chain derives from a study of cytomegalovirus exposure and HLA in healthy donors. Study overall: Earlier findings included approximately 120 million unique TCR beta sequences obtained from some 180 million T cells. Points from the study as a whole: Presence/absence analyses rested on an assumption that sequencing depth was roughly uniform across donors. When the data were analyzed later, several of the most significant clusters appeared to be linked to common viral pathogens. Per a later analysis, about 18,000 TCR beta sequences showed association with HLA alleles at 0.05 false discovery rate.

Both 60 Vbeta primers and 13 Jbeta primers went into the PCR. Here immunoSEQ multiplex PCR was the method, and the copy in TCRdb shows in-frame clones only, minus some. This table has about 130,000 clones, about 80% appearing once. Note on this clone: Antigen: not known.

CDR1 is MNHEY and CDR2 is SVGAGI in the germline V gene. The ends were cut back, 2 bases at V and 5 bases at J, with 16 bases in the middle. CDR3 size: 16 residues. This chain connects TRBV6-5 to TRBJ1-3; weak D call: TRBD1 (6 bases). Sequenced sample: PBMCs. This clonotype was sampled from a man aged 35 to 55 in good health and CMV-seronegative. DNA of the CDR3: TGTGCCAGCAGTTACGGCATCGGGGGGGCGCGAAACACCATATATTTT. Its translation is CASSYGIGGARNTIYF.